These 5 T cell receptor beta chains share one sample of origin, sequenced in a study of early T cells in non-severe SARS-CoV-2 infection. One entry per CDR3 protein, called by TCRdb with MiXCR from the 5' RACE reads. The sample holds 48,000 or so distinct CDR3 sequences, around 6.4% seen once. The sequenced sample was whole blood, obtained at baseline. These receptors all come from an adult who was a healthcare worker with PCR-confirmed SARS-CoV-2 infection or an uninfected control (not recorded which).

This chain uses TRBV19 with TRBJ2-2; 11 nucleotides line up with TRBD1. CDR1 and CDR2 from the germline V gene are LNHDA and SQIVND (reference sequence). After removal of 4 bases from V and 6 bases from J, the junction contained 13 bases not matched to a gene. CDR3 length equals 18 residues. The CDR3: CASSTLSVPGQGAGELFF. CDR3 coding DNA: TGTGCCAGTAGTACCCTTAGCGTCCCGGGACAGGGGGCCGGGGAGCTGTTTTTT.

The chain joins TRBV10-3 to TRBJ2-2; D gene unclear. Germline V gene data show CDR1 as ENHRY and CDR2 as SYGVKD. The V end lost 3 bases, the J end lost 7 bases, and 12 bases lay between the germline ends. The CDR3 length is 14 residues. The CDR3 sequence is CAISERMQDGELFF. The DNA for the CDR3 is TGTGCCATCAGTGAAAGGATGCAAGACGGGGAGCTGTTTTTT.

This clonotype was counted between two and nine times. The chain's CDR3 is CSVQLAGGPLDTQYF. CDR3 coding DNA: TGCAGCGTGCAACTAGCGGGAGGGCCATTAGATACGCAGTATTTT. The chain joins TRBV29-1 to TRBJ2-3; 13 bases are a match to TRBD2. V lost 6 bases to trimming and J lost 5 bases; unmatched junction nucleotides: 8. Germline values: CDR1 SQVTM, CDR2 ANQGSEA. This CDR3 comprises 15 residues.

This clonotype was observed a few times. V gene TRBV19 combines with J gene TRBJ1-4; D is undetermined. V lost 3 bases, J lost 3 bases, and 8 bases lay in between. From germline, CDR1 is LNHDA and CDR2 SQIVND (reference sequence). This CDR3 has 14 residues. The CDR3 is CASSISSANEKLFF. As DNA, the CDR3 is TGTGCCAGTAGTATTTCTTCGGCTAATGAAAAACTGTTTTTT.

This clonotype was seen ten or more times. The chain employs TRBV6-2 or TRBV6-3 and TRBJ2-7; D is ambiguous. With 8 bases removed from V and 3 bases from J, the gap between germline ends came to 17 bases. Germline V gene sequence: CDR1 MNHEY, CDR2 SVGEGT. This CDR3 contains 14 residues. The DNA of the CDR3 is TGTGCCAGCTCTTCCCGGCAGGTGCACTACGAGCAGTACTTC. Its translation is CASSSRQVHYEQYF.